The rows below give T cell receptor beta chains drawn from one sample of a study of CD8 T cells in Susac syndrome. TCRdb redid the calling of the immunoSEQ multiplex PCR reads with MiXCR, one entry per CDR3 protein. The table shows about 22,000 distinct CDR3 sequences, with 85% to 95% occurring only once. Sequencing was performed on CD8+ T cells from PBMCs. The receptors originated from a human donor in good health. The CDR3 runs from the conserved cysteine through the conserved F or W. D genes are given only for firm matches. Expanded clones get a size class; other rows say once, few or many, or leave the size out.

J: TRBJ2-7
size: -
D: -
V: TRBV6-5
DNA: TGTGCCAGCAGTTCGGAGGGAACCTACGAGCAGTACTTC
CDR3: CASSSEGTYEQYF

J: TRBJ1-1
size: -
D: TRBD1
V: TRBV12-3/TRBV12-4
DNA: TGTGCCAGCAGCACACAGGGGGATCGGACTGAAGCTTTCTTT
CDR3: CASSTQGDRTEAFF

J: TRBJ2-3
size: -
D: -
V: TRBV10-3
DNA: TGTGCCATCGCGGAGAGAACAGATACGCAGTATTTT
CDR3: CAIAERTDTQYF

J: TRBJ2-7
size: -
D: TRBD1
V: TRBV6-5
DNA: TGTGCCAGCAGCTTTGAACAGGGGGCCTACGAGCAGTACTTC
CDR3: CASSFEQGAYEQYF

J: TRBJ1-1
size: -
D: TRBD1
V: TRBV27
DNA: TGTGCCAGCACCGAGGCTGACAAGGGGGCGCGGGTTTCTGAAGCTTTCTTT
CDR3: CASTEADKGARVSEAFF

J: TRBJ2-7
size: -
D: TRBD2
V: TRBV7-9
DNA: TGTGCCAGCAGCCTGCGACTAGCGGGGCTTGTCTACGAGCAGTACTTC
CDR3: CASSLRLAGLVYEQYF

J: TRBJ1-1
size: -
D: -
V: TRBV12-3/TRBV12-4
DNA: TGTGCCAGCAGCCAGGGTCTTGAAGCTTTCTTT
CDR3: CASSQGLEAFF

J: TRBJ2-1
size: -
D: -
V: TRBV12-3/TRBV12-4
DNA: TGTGCCAGTACCGGTGGCAGGTTCTCCTACAATGAGCAGTTCTTC
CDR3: CASTGGRFSYNEQFF

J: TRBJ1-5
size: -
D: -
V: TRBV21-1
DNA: TGTGCCAGCTTAGTTAGCAATCAGCCCCAGCATTTT
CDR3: CASLVSNQPQHF

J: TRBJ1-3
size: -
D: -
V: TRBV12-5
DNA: TGTGCTAGTGGTTTGGACGGCCCGTCTGGAAACACCATATATTTT
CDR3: CASGLDGPSGNTIYF

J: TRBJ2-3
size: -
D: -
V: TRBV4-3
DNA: TGCGCCAGCAGCCAAGAGTATACAGATACGCAGTATTTT
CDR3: CASSQEYTDTQYF

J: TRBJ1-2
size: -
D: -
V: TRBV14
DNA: TGTGCCAGCAGCCCGTCTTCTGGGAATCATGCTGGCTACACCTTC
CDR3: CASSPSSGNHAGYTF

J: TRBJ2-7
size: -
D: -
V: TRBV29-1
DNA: TGCAGCGTTGAAAGGCAGGGGACCACCTACGAGCAGTACTTC
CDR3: CSVERQGTTYEQYF

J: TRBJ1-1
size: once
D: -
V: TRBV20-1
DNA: TGCAGTGCTTTTGACAGATACACTGAAGCTTTCTTT
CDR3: CSAFDRYTEAFF

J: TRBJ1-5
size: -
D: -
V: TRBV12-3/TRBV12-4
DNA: TGTGCCAGCAGTTTAAAAGTCGGGTTTGAGCCCCAGCATTTT
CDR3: CASSLKVGFEPQHF

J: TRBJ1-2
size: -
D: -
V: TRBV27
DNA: TGTGCCAGCAGTTCATGGGGGGATGGCTACACCTTC
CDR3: CASSSWGDGYTF

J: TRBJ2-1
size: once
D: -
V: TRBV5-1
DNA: TGCGCCAGCAGCTGGGAGGCCCTTAGACCCTACAATGAGCAGTTCTTC
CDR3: CASSWEALRPYNEQFF

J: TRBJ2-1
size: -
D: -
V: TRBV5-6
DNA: TGTGCCAGCCTGGGACCACTCTCCTACAATGAGCAGTTCTTC
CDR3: CASLGPLSYNEQFF

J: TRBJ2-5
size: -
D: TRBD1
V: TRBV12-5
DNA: TGTGCTAGTGGTTTGTTCCGGACAGGGGAAGAGACCCAGTACTTC
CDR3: CASGLFRTGEETQYF

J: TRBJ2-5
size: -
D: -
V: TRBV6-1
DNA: TGTGCCAGCAGTGTCGGCGAAAGCTTCCCCCAAGAGACCCAGTACTTC
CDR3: CASSVGESFPQETQYF

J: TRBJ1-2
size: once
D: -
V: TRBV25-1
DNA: TGTGCCAGCAGTGAAATGGCAGGATATTTAGATGGCTACACCTTC
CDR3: CASSEMAGYLDGYTF

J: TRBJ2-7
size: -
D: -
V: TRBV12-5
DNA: TGTGCTAGTGGTTTGGACTACGAGCAGTACTTC
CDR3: CASGLDYEQYF

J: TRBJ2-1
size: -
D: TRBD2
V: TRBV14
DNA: TGTGCCAGCAGCCAAGAGGGAAGCGGGGTTTACTACAATGAGCAGTTCTTC
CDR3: CASSQEGSGVYYNEQFF

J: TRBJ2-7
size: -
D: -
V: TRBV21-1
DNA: TGTGCCAGCAGCAACCACGGCTCCTACGAGCAGTACTTC
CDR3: CASSNHGSYEQYF

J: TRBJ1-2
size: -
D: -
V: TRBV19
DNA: TGTGCCAGTAGTATGAGCAGGAACTATGGCTACACCTTC
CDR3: CASSMSRNYGYTF

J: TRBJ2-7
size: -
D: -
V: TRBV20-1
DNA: TGCAGTGCTAGAGCCCTCTCGACCAGGCCCAGGATGGGGTACTACGAGCAGTACTTC
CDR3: CSARALSTRPRMGYYEQYF

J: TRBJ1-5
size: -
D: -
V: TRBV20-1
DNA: TGCAGTGCTATATGGGGTCACTATAGCAATCAGCCCCAGCATTTT
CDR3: CSAIWGHYSNQPQHF

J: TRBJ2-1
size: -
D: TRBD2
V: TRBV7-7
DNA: TGTGCTAGCAGCTTACCCGAGTTTCCGGGACTAGCCAACAATGAGCAGTTCTTC
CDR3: CASSLPEFPGLANNEQFF

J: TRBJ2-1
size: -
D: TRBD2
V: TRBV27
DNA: TGTGCCAGCAGTTTAGTTACTAGCGGGAATGAGCAGTTCTTC
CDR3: CASSLVTSGNEQFF

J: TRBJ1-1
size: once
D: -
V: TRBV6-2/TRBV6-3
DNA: TGTGCCAGCACAGAACGGGCCACAGGGATCGCTGAAGCTTTCTTT
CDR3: CASTERATGIAEAFF

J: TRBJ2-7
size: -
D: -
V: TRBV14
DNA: TGTGCCAGCAGCCTGGGAAGGGGGTCCACGACGACCTCCTACGAGCAGTACTTC
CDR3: CASSLGRGSTTTSYEQYF

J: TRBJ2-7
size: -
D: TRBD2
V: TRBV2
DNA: TGTGCCAGCAGTACTATACTCTCTAGCGGGGGGACGTTCTACGAGCAGTACTTC
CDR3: CASSTILSSGGTFYEQYF

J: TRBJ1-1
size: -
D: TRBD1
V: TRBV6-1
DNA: TGTGCCAGCTTTATAAGCCGGGACAGGGTTTGGAAAACTGAAGCTTTCTTT
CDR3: CASFISRDRVWKTEAFF

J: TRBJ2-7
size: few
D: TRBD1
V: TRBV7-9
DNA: TGTGCCGGCAGCTTAGTTTCTGGACAGGGGAATGAGCAGTACTTC
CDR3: CAGSLVSGQGNEQYF

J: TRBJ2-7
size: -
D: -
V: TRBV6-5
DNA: TGTGCCAGCAGTACGTCAGACTACTCCTACGAGCAGTACTTC
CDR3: CASSTSDYSYEQYF

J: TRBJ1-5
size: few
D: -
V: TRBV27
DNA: TGTGCCAGCAGTTTCTATAGCAATCAGCCCCAGCATTTT
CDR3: CASSFYSNQPQHF

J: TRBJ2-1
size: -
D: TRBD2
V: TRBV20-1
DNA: TGCAGTGCTAGGGGACTAGTCGGCAATGAGCAGTTCTTC
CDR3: CSARGLVGNEQFF

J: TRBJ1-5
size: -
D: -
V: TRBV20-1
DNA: TGCAGTGCCCCTCGTCGGGTAGGGCCGGATCAGCCCCAGCATTTT
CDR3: CSAPRRVGPDQPQHF

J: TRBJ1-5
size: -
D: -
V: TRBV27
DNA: TGTGCCAGCAGTCCTCCGGGCCACTTAAGGCCCCAGCATTTT
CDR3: CASSPPGHLRPQHF

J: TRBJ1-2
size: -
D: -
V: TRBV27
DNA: TGTGCCAGCAGTGTAACAGGGTTGGGGGGCTACACCTTC
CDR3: CASSVTGLGGYTF

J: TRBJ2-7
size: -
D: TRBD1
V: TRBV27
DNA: TGTGCCAGCAGTCCCTCCCGGACAGGTAAAATTCTCTCCGAGCAGTACTTC
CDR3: CASSPSRTGKILSEQYF

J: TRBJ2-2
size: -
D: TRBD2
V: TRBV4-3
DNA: TGCGCCAGCAGCCAAGATCAAGCGGGGGAAACCGGGGAGCTGTTTTTT
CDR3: CASSQDQAGETGELFF

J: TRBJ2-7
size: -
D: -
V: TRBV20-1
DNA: TGCAGTGCTTGGTTGGGAGGGGGCTACTCCCCCTACGAGCAGTACTTC
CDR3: CSAWLGGGYSPYEQYF

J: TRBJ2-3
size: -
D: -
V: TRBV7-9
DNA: TGTGCCAGCAGCTTATATCGGCAGGCGATAGATACGCAGTATTTT
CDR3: CASSLYRQAIDTQYF

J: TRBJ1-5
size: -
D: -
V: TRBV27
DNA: TGTGCCAGTGGGGACCTTTATAGCAATCAGCCCCAGCATTTT
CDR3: CASGDLYSNQPQHF

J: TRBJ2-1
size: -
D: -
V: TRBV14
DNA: TGTGCCAGCAGCCAGAAGGCCAATGAGCAGTTCTTC
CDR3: CASSQKANEQFF

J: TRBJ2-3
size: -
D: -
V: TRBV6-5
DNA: TGTGCCAGCAGTTACGGGACAACTTTCACTAGCACAGATACGCAGTATTTT
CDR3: CASSYGTTFTSTDTQYF

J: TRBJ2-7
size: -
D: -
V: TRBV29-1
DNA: TGCAGCGTTGTGAAAGGTCCGTCCTACGAGCAGTACTTC
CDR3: CSVVKGPSYEQYF

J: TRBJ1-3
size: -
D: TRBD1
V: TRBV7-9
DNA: TGTGCCAGCAGCTCCACCCTGACAGGGGACAACTCTGGAAACACCATATATTTT
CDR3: CASSSTLTGDNSGNTIYF

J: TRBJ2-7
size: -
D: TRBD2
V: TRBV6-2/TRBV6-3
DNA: TGTGCCAGCAGTCCGCCTTCCTATCAGACAGAAGTCGGACTAGCGGGGGGGCTCATTTACGAGCAGTACTTC
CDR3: CASSPPSYQTEVGLAGGLIYEQYF

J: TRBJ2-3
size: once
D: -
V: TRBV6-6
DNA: TGTGCCAGCGGCCAGGGAAACACAGATACGCAGTATTTT
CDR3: CASGQGNTDTQYF

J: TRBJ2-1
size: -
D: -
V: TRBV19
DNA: TGTGCCAGTAGTATTCTAAGCGGGACAGCTTACAATGAGCAGTTCTTC
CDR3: CASSILSGTAYNEQFF